This TCR beta chain was identified in a study of T cell responses to AZD1222 COVID-19 vaccine. Study-level background: Doses given second, at about 4 or about 12 weeks, were pooled.

The data were produced by immunoSEQ multiplex PCR, yet TCRdb's version contains in-frame clones alone and is incomplete. The sample carries 60,000 to 80,000 clones, 85% to 90% recorded once. This clone occurred once. Its specificity is not known. This CDR3 has 13 residues. V lost 5 bases, J lost 9 bases, and 13 bases lay in between. Germline V gene sequence: CDR1 MNHEY, CDR2 SVGAGI. Study-wide results and caveats: Donors were mostly white British, more females; clonal diversity possibly underestimated. Among spike-specific TCRs, nearly half reportedly target unmutated variant regions.

Specimen: peripheral blood, collected on day 0 of AZD1222 vaccination. The source of this sequence is an adult in good health. This rearrangement joins TRBV6-5 to TRBJ2-2, with D unclear. As DNA, the CDR3 is TGTGCCAGCAGTAATCGGGCAGACAGGGAGCTGTTTTTT. Residues: CASSNRADRELFF.